Listed here are 19 T cell receptor beta chains from one sample, sequenced in a study of CD8 T cells in Susac syndrome. RNA, at about 0.45 to 1 ug, was reverse transcribed with random hexamers. Each CDR3 protein is one row after TCRdb ran MiXCR on the immunoSEQ multiplex PCR reads. The sample lists about 440,000 distinct CDR3 sequences; around 85% were seen once. Sequencing was carried out using CD8+ T cells from PBMCs. These receptors all stem from a human donor with multiple sclerosis.

This clonotype was detected only a few times. The chain employs TRBV30 and TRBJ1-2; possible D gene TRBD1, 6 bases. The CDR3 consists of 11 residues. The ends were cut back, 5 bases at V and 7 bases at J, with 11 bases in the middle. Germline values: CDR1 GTSNPN, CDR2 SVGIG (reference sequence). CDR3 bases: TGTGCCTGGGGACAGAGCCCTGGCTACACCTTC. It specifies CAWGQSPGYTF.

CDR3 DNA sequence: TGTGCCACCAGCACTAGGGGAGAGGTATTAGCGGGTAAACCCTACGAGCAGTACTTC. Amino acid sequence: CATSTRGEVLAGKPYEQYF. V gene TRBV15 combines with J gene TRBJ2-7; 7 bases are shared with TRBD2. The germline gives CDR1 LNHNV, CDR2 YYDKDF (reference sequence). V shed 4 bases, J shed 2 bases, and the junction held 20 bases outside the gene matches. The CDR3 is 19 residues long.

This clonotype occurred a few times. The chain recombines TRBV25-1 with TRBJ2-5; 7 bases are shared with TRBD2. The CDR3 totals 14 residues. Unmatched junction bases numbered 1, after V lost 2 bases and J lost 1 base. Germline V gene sequence: CDR1 MGHDK, CDR2 SYGVNS. In DNA, the CDR3 is TGTGCCAGCAGTGAAGGCGGGAGCCAAGAGACCCAGTACTTC. Translating it yields CASSEGGSQETQYF.

This sequence joins TRBV6-5 and TRBJ2-3; no clear D. Trimming left V 0 bases short and J 0 bases short, with 19 bases between. There are 19 residues in the CDR3. Germline loops: CDR1 MNHEY, CDR2 SVGAGI. The DNA of the CDR3 is TGTGCCAGCAGTTACTCCTCCCGCACGCGAACAGCTAGCACAGATACGCAGTATTTT. Translating gives CASSYSSRTRTASTDTQYF.

J is TRBJ2-7 and V is TRBV4-2; 11 bases line up with TRBD1. This CDR3 region has 16 residues. V gave up 1 base and J gave up 3 bases; unmatched junction bases: 5. Germline lookup yields CDR1 LGHNA and CDR2 YNFKEQ. CDR3 loop: CASSQAPGQGDYEQYF. In nucleotides, the CDR3 is TGTGCCAGCAGCCAAGCGCCGGGACAGGGGGACTACGAGCAGTACTTC.

The chain couples TRBV9 to TRBJ2-7; 9 nucleotides agree with TRBD2. Germline lookup yields CDR1 SGDLS and CDR2 YYNGEE. The J segment lost 0 bases and the V segment lost 4 bases, leaving 8 bases of the junction unmatched. This CDR3 contains 16 residues. This chain's CDR3 is CASSSPSGASSYEQYF. CDR3 nucleotide sequence: TGTGCCAGCAGCTCCCCTAGCGGGGCAAGCTCCTACGAGCAGTACTTC. Variable domain in full (rest from reference TRBV9 and TRBJ2-7): DSGVTQTPKHLITATGQRVTLRCSPRSGDLSVYWYQQSLDQGLQFLIQYYNGEERAKGNILERFSAQQFPDLHSELNLSSLELGDSALYFCASSSPSGASSYEQYFGPGTRLTVT.

The genes are TRBV2 and TRBJ2-2, with 8 bases aligning to TRBD1. CDR1 is SNHLY, CDR2 FYNNEI, per germline. The CDR3 sequence is 19 residues long. The trim removed 5 bases at V and 0 bases at J, leaving 14 bases unmatched. In nucleotides, the CDR3 is TGTGCCAGCAGTTCCGACAGGGGAAAAGCGATAGCGAACACCGGGGAGCTGTTTTTT. Translation gives CASSSDRGKAIANTGELFF.

V gene TRBV6-5 combines with J gene TRBJ2-2; weak D call: TRBD1 (6 bases). With 3 bases removed from V and 5 bases from J, the gap between germline ends came to 7 bases. From germline, CDR1 is MNHEY and CDR2 SVGAGI. This CDR3 region has 13 residues. In nucleotides, the CDR3 is TGTGCCAGCAGTTATAGGGGGACCGGGGAGCTGTTTTTT. This encodes CASSYRGTGELFF.

The chain employs TRBV4-1 and TRBJ2-1, with 9 bases identical to TRBD1. Germline V gene data show CDR1 as MGHRA and CDR2 as YSYEKL. After removal of 0 bases from V and 7 bases from J, the junction contained 13 bases not matched to a gene. CDR3 length: 18 amino acids. DNA of the CDR3: TGCGCCAGCAGCCAAGATCAAGGGGACAGGGAATACCGGAATGAGCAGTTCTTC. Protein product: CASSQDQGDREYRNEQFF.

The chain recombines TRBV15 with TRBJ1-5, with 7 bases lining up with TRBD1. V lost 9 bases, J lost 0 bases, and 8 bases stayed unmatched. CDR1 is LNHNV and CDR2 is YYDKDF in the germline V gene (reference sequence). The CDR3 is 15 amino acids. The CDR3 here is CATWDSNYSNQPQHF. Written as DNA, the CDR3 is TGTGCCACATGGGACAGCAACTATAGCAATCAGCCCCAGCATTTT.

This clonotype was detected a few times. This chain joins TRBV6-1 and TRBJ2-7; possible D gene TRBD2, 6 bases. Germline V lookup: CDR1 MNHNS, CDR2 SASEGT. V was cut by 4 bases and J by 7 bases, with 20 bases left in between. The CDR3 has 15 amino acids. CDR3 DNA sequence: TGTGCCAGCAGTGGGGGGGACTTCGGTCTGGAGGAGCAGTACTTC. It is translated as CASSGGDFGLEEQYF.

The J gene is TRBJ2-3, the V gene TRBV4-1; TRBD1 or TRBD2 may be the D gene (5 bases each). This CDR3 has 17 amino acids. CDR1 is MGHRA and CDR2 is YSYEKL in the germline V gene. V was shortened by 3 bases and J by 0 bases, with 16 bases between the two germline ends. CDR3 protein: CASSHSGQGSSTDTQYF. CDR3 sequence (DNA): TGCGCCAGCAGCCATTCGGGGCAGGGAAGTAGCACAGATACGCAGTATTTT.

The table lists this clonotype with a few counts. The genes are TRBV19 and TRBJ2-1; possible D gene TRBD1, 5 bases. V was cut by 4 bases and J by 6 bases, with 10 bases left in between. This CDR3 is 13 amino acids long. Germline lookup yields CDR1 LNHDA and CDR2 SQIVND (reference sequence). CDR3 sequence reads: CASSSPQGNEQFF. The CDR3 region has the DNA TGTGCCAGTAGTAGCCCCCAGGGCAATGAGCAGTTCTTC. Full variable domain (outside the CDR3, taken from reference TRBV19 and TRBJ2-1): DGGITQSPKYLFRKEGQNVTLSCEQNLNHDAMYWYRQDPGQGLRLIYYSQIVNDFQKGDIAEGYSVSREKKESFPLTVTSAQKNPTAFYLCASSSPQGNEQFFGPGTRLTVL.

This clonotype has only a few counts. The V gene is TRBV29-1, the J gene TRBJ2-7, with TRBD1 identical over 7 bases. CDR1 and CDR2 (germline): SQVTM, ANQGSEA. This CDR3 has 14 residues. J lost 4 bases, V lost 5 bases, and 11 bases had no gene match. CDR3 residues: CSVKARDRPYEQYF. The CDR3 DNA is TGCAGCGTTAAGGCCCGGGACAGACCTTACGAGCAGTACTTC.

This chain joins TRBV4-2 and TRBJ2-7; D uncertain. Germline lookup yields CDR1 LGHNA and CDR2 YNFKEQ. The V end was cut by 1 base, the J end by 3 bases, with 7 bases between. This CDR3 contains 13 residues. CDR3 coding DNA: TGTGCCAGCAGCCAAGTTCTGGTCTACGAGCAGTACTTC. Translated, it gives CASSQVLVYEQYF.

V and J are TRBV28 and TRBJ2-1; possible D gene TRBD1, 6 bases. V shed 5 bases and J shed 10 bases, with 15 bases lying between them. The length of the CDR3 is 13 residues. The V gene's germline CDR1 is MDHEN and CDR2 SYDVKM. The CDR3 loop reads CASSPRQAKEQFF. CDR3 DNA: TGTGCCAGCAGTCCACGACAGGCAAAGGAGCAGTTCTTC. Variable domain in full (rest from reference TRBV28 and TRBJ2-1): DVKVTQSSRYLVKRTGEKVFLECVQDMDHENMFWYRQDPGLGLRLIYFSYDVKMKEKGDIPEGYSVSREKKERFSLILESASTNQTSMYLCASSPRQAKEQFFGPGTRLTVL.

This clonotype was recorded only once. This sequence joins TRBV5-1 and TRBJ2-5; D is unresolved. The V gene lost 0 bases and the J gene lost 3 bases, with 6 bases spanning the gap. The CDR3 loop spans 13 amino acids. Germline CDR1 is SGHRS and CDR2 is YFSETQ. Here the CDR3 reads CASSLEWEETQYF. The CDR3 region has the DNA TGCGCCAGCAGCTTGGAATGGGAAGAGACCCAGTACTTC.

This clonotype has only one observation. This chain uses TRBV25-1 with TRBJ2-5; D unclear. With 4 bases removed from V and 1 base from J, the gap between germline ends came to 1 base. The CDR3 is 11 amino acids. CDR1 MGHDK and CDR2 SYGVNS come from the germline V gene. CDR3 sequence reads: CASSGQETQYF. The CDR3 DNA reads TGTGCCAGCAGTGGCCAAGAGACCCAGTACTTC.

The chain links TRBV29-1 to TRBJ2-7; D unresolved. The CDR3 totals 12 residues. V was shortened by 4 bases and J by 2 bases, with 9 bases between the two germline ends. From germline, CDR1 is SQVTM and CDR2 ANQGSEA. CDR3 residues: CSVGLGTYEQYF. CDR3 nucleotides: TGCAGCGTTGGCCTAGGGACCTACGAGCAGTACTTC.